The subject of this entry is one T cell receptor (beta chain). Its antigen target is currently unknown. No per-base quality is available; no much larger clone lies one base away. TCRbeta CDR3 regions were amplified from genomic DNA by means of the immunoSEQ Assay, a bias-controlled multiplex PCR. As for the original processing: Nucleated cell counts per sample were estimated from amplification of reference gene primers within the assay. To quantify the absolute abundance of each unique TCRbeta CDR3 rearrangement, sequence reads were collapsed and filtered. For each sample, productive Simpson clonality was calculated by taking the square root of Simpson's diversity index across productive rearrangements. As stored in TCRdb, this immuneACCESS dataset retains in-frame rearrangements with V and J assigned. A fraction of the clones does not appear; measured against another copy, unresolved V genes explain less than half of the discrepancy, and the remainder lacks a known reason. The V and J calls and the clone size are those of that table, but D and trimming were determined from the DNA. Within this sample are some 70,000 clones, with roughly 80% of them counted one time only. 20% to 25% of the sample belongs to the ten largest clones.

Each collaborating institution followed its own protocols to collect whole blood in K2EDTA tubes. Collaborator samples were shipped for TCRbeta analysis as frozen whole blood, isolated PBMCs, or DNA extracted from either sample type. This specimen comes from a study of blood T cell repertoires in COVID-19 (dated by TCRdb to the early 2020s). Broadly, across the study: Samples covering the acute and convalescent phases of COVID-19 were provided by collaborators in the United States, Italy and Spain. The prospective study material was composed of cDNA or gDNA derived from T cells, B-cell-depleted T cells, or PBMCs. The dataset comprised deeply sampled blood TCRbeta repertoires from subjects exposed to, actively infected with, or recovered from COVID-19. The repertoires were made available in a free public database intended to serve as a resource for research on the immune response to SARS-CoV-2. The samples were drawn from two sources: the first 160 participants of the ongoing ImmuneRACE study, and over 1,000 subjects contributed by 6 global collaborators. A de-identified subject ID, COVID-19 status, age in years and sex were almost always included in the sample metadata. Where HLA class I and class II types were available, the types were taken from metadata supplied by the sample provider, not from assay-based typing.

Looking up the germline V gene yields CDR1 MDHEN and CDR2 SYDVKM. V is cut by 6 bases and J by 1 base, and the space between the germline ends is 9 bases. The CDR3 covers 13 residues, taking in both the cysteine and the phenylalanine. Only the CDR3 portion is preserved as DNA: 39 bases, with reading frame beginning at the first base. Results and caveats for the whole study, not just this receptor: How much clinical and demographic metadata was included differed by source and by participant, and the metadata was provided uncurated.

The clonotype originates from a woman in her seventies with acute or convalescent COVID-19. Sample: peripheral blood. The chain is assembled from TRBV28 and TRBJ1-1; confidence is insufficient to name the D gene. In nucleotides, the sequence is TGTGCCAGCAGGCCGCGGCAGAACACTGAAGCTTTCTTT. Its protein is CASRPRQNTEAFF. Outside the CDR3, residues come from the reference TRBV28 and TRBJ1-1 proteins, so the full variable domain is: DVKVTQSSRYLVKRTGEKVFLECVQDMDHENMFWYRQDPGLGLRLIYFSYDVKMKEKGDIPEGYSVSREKKERFSLILESASTNQTSMYLCASRPRQNTEAFFGQGTRLTVV.